Described below is a single T cell receptor (beta chain) sequence and its context. No antigen is known for it. The data were obtained in a study of memory CD4+ T cells and cytomegalovirus serostatus. Study-level points and caveats: The CMV-associated TCR signature appears largely within the CD4+ memory repertoire. 67 of 164 known CMV-associated TCRbeta sequences appeared in CD4+ memory.

Repertoires were generated with immunoSEQ multiplex PCR, while TCRdb's copy carries only in-frame clones and drops some. The table records tens of thousands of clones, 82% of them present only once. The sort gate was single viable CD3+CD4+CD8-CD45RO+ cells for memory CD4+ T cells. After thawing, CD4+ T cells were positively selected. This clonotype was obtained from an adult in good health and CMV-seronegative. Material: memory CD4+ T cells from blood.

CDR3 sequence reads: CASSFTGRGQPQHF. CDR3 bases: TGTGCCAGCAGCTTTACAGGGCGGGGGCAGCCCCAGCATTTT. The chain uses TRBV5-8 and TRBJ1-5; tentative D call: TRBD1 (6 bases). The CDR3 is 14 residues long. V lost 2 bases and J 7 bases, leaving 13 bases between the germline ends. Germline V gene lookup returns CDR1 SGHTS and CDR2 YDEGEE.